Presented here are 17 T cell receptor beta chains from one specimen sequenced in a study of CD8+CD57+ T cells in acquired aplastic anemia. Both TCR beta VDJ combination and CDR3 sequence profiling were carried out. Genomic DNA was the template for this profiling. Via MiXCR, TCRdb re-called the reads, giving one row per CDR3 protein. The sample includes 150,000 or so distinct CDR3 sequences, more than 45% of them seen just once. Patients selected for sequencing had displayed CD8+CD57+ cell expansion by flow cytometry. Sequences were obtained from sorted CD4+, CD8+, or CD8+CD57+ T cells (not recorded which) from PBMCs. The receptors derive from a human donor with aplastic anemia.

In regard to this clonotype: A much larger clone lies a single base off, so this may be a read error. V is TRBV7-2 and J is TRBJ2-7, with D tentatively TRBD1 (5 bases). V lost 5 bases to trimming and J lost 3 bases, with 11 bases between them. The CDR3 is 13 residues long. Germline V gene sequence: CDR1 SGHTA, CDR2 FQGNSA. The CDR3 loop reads CASSPLGHYEQYF. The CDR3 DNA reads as TGTGCCAGCAGCCCCCTCGGACACTACGAGCAGTACTTC.

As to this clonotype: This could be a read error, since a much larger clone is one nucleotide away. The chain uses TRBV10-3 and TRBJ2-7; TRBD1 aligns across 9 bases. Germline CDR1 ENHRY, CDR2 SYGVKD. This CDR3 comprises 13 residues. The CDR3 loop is CATGQGRSYGQYF. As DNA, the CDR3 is TGTGCCACCGGACAGGGGAGGTCCTACGGGCAGTACTTC.

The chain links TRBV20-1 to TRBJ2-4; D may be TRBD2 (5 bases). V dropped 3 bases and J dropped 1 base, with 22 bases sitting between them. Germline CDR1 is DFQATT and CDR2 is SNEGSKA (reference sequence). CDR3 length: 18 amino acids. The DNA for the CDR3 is TGCAGTGCTAGGGCCGGGGAGCGCGGTAGCTTTGCCAAAAACATTCAGTACTTC. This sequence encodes CSARAGERGSFAKNIQYF.

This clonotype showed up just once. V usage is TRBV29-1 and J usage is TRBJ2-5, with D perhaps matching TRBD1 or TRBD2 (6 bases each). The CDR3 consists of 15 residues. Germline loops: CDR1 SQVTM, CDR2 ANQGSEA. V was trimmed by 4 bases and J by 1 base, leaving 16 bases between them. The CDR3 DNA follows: TGCAGCGTTGGAAGGGGGACGGGAGTCCAAGAGACCCAGTACTTC. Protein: CSVGRGTGVQETQYF.

CDR3 coding DNA: TGTGCCAGTAGTTACCTACAGGGGGCGCGTCCCCAGCATTTT. As protein: CASSYLQGARPQHF. This sequence joins TRBV19 and TRBJ1-5, with 9 bases identical to TRBD1. This CDR3 region has 14 residues. Trimming at V came to 5 bases and at J to 10 bases, leaving 9 bases not matched to a gene. Per germline, CDR1 LNHDA and CDR2 SQIVND (reference sequence).

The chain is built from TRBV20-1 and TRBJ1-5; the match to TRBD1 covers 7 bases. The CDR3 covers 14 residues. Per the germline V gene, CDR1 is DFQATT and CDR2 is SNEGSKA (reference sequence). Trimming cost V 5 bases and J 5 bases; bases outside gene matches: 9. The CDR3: CSAGGQWGDQPQHF. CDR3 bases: TGCAGTGCTGGGGGACAGTGGGGCGATCAGCCCCAGCATTTT.

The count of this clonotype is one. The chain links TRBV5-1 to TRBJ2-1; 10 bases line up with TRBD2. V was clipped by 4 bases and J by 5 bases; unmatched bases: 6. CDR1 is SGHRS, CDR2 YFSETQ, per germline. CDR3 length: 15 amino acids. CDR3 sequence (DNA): TGCGCCAGCAGCACCTTAGCGGGAGGTGACAATGAGCAGTTCTTC. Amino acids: CASSTLAGGDNEQFF.

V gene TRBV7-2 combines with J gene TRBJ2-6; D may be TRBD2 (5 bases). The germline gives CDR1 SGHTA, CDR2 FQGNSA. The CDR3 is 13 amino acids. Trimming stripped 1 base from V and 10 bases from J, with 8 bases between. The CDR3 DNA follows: TGTGCCAGCAGCTTAGAACGCGGGAACGTCCTGACTTTC. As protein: CASSLERGNVLTF. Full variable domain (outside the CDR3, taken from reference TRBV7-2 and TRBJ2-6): GAGVSQSPSNKVTEKGKDVELRCDPISGHTALYWYRQSLGQGLEFLIYFQGNSAPDKSGLPSDRFSAERTGGSVSTLTIQRTQQEDSAVYLCASSLERGNVLTFGAGSRLTVL.

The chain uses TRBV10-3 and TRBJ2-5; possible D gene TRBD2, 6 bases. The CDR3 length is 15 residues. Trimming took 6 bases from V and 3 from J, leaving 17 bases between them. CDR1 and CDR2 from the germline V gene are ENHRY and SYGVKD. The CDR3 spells CAISGLAGTKETQYF. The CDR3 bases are TGTGCCATCAGCGGGCTCGCGGGGACGAAAGAGACCCAGTACTTC.

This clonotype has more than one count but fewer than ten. The CDR3 DNA reads TGTGCCAGCGCAACTAGCAGACCCACAGATACGCAGTATTTT. The encoded protein is CASATSRPTDTQYF. The V and J genes are TRBV9 and TRBJ2-3; a possible D gene is TRBD2 (6 bases). CDR1 and CDR2 (germline): SGDLS, YYNGEE. This CDR3 is 14 amino acids long. V was trimmed by 7 bases and J by 2 bases, leaving 14 bases between them.

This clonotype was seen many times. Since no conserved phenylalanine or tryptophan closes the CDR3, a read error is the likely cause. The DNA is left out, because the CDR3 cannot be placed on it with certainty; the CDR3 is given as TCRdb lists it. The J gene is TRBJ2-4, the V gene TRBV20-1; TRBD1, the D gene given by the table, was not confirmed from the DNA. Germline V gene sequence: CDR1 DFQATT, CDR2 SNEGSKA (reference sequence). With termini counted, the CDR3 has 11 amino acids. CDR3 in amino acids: CSARNGGPPPL.

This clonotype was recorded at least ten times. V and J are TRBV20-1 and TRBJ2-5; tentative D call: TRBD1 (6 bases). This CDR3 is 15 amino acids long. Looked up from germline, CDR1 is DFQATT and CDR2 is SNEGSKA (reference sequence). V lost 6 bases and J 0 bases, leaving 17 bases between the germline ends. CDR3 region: CSAIQGFGYQETQYF. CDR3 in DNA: TGCAGTGCGATTCAGGGGTTTGGGTACCAAGAGACCCAGTACTTC.

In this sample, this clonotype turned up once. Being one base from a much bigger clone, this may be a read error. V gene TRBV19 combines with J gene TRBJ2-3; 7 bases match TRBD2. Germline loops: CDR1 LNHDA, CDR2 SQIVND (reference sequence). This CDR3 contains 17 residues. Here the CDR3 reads CASSINRGGVEADTRYF. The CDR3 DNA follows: TGTGCCAGTAGTATAAACCGCGGGGGTGTCGAGGCAGATACGCGGTATTTT.

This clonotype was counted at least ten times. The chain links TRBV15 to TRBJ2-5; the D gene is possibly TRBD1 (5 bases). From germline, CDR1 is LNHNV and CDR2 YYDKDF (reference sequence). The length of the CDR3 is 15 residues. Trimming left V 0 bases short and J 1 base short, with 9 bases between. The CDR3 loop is CATSRDGTGQETQYF. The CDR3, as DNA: TGTGCCACCAGCAGAGATGGCACAGGCCAAGAGACCCAGTACTTC. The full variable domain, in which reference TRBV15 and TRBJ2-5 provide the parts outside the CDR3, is DAMVIQNPRYQVTQFGKPVTLSCSQTLNHNVMYWYQQKSSQAPKLLFHYYDKDFNNEADTPDNFQSRRPNTSFCFLDIRSPGLGDTAMYLCATSRDGTGQETQYFGPGTRLLVL.

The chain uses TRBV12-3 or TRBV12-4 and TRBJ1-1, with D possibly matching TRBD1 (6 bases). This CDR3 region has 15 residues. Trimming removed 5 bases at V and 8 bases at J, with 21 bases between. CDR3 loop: CASSPIPHDGTEAFF. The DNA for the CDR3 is TGTGCCAGCAGTCCCATCCCCCATGACGGGACAGAAGCTTTCTTT.

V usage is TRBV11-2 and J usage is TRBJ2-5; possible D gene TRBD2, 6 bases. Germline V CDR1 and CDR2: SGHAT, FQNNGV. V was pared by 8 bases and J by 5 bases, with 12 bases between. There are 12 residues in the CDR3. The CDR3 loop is CASGGVGETQYF. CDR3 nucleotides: TGTGCCAGCGGAGGGGTGGGGGAGACCCAGTACTTC.

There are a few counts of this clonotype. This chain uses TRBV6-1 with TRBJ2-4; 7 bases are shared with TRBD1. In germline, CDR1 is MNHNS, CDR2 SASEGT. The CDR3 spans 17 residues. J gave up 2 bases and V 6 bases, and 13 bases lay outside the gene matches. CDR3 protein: CASRQLNRGGSKNIQYF. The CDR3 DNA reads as TGTGCCAGCAGACAACTTAACAGGGGTGGATCCAAAAACATTCAGTACTTC.